These 15 T cell receptor beta chains share one sample of origin, sequenced in a study of T-cell reconstitution after alpha-beta-depleted transplantation in children. TCRbeta library preparation incorporated unique molecular identifiers. MiXCR was run by TCRdb on the PCR reads, yielding one entry per CDR3 protein. The profile covers over 200,000 distinct CDR3 sequences, with 11% appearing a single time and approximately 28% taken by the ten largest. The starting material was PBMCs, obtained before TCRalphabeta/CD19-depleted stem cell transplant. The receptors here all came from a child younger than two with acute myeloid leukemia, due to receive a stem cell transplant.

The sample holds many counts of this clonotype. The gene calls are TRBV12-3 or TRBV12-4 and TRBJ2-5; D not certain. The ends were cut back, 7 bases at V and 4 bases at J, with 10 bases in the middle. There are 12 residues in the CDR3. CDR3 DNA: TGTGCCAGCATGGCCTGGGGAGAGACCCAGTACTTC. It yields the protein CASMAWGETQYF.

In this sample, this clonotype turned up a few times. The chain links TRBV10-3 to TRBJ2-5; no reliable D call. Germline loops: CDR1 ENHRY, CDR2 SYGVKD. The CDR3 covers 12 residues. The V end was cut by 5 bases, the J end by 1 base, with 5 bases between. In DNA form, the CDR3 reads TGTGCCATCAGTCAGCCCCAAGAGACCCAGTACTTC. As protein: CAISQPQETQYF.

Many counts were recorded for this clonotype. The chain employs TRBV20-1 and TRBJ2-1; D uncertain. Trimming left V 5 bases short and J 0 bases short, with 11 bases between. This CDR3 is built from 14 residues. The V gene's germline CDR1 is DFQATT and CDR2 SNEGSKA (reference sequence). The CDR3 loop reads CSAVHAVSYNEQFF. The CDR3 region has the DNA TGCAGTGCTGTGCATGCGGTCTCCTACAATGAGCAGTTCTTC.

This clonotype came up many times. The chain uses TRBV29-1 and TRBJ2-6; D uncertain. Germline V lookup: CDR1 SQVTM, CDR2 ANQGSEA. Trimming stripped 5 bases from V and 0 bases from J, with 11 bases between. The CDR3 sequence is 15 residues long. The CDR3 DNA sequence: TGCAGCGTTACGACTCGAGTCTCTGGGGCCAACGTCCTGACTTTC. This encodes CSVTTRVSGANVLTF.

This clonotype has a count of ten or more. The chain uses TRBV12-3 or TRBV12-4 and TRBJ2-4; D not resolved. This CDR3 is 15 amino acids long. V was trimmed by 2 bases and J by 0 bases, leaving 8 bases between them. The CDR3 spells CASSLQRLAKNIQYF. DNA for the CDR3: TGTGCCAGCAGTTTACAAAGGCTAGCCAAAAACATTCAGTACTTC.

This clonotype was detected ten times or more. The CDR3 coding sequence is TGTGCCAGCAGCCACACAGATAGCTCCTACAATGAGCAGTTCTTC. Amino acids: CASSHTDSSYNEQFF. The V call is TRBV11-2, the J call TRBJ2-1; D gene unclear. The germline V and J ends were trimmed by 5 bases and 0 bases, with 11 bases remaining between them. CDR3 length: 15 amino acids. Germline CDR1 SGHAT, CDR2 FQNNGV.

The chain combines TRBV3-1 with TRBJ1-1, with D possibly TRBD1 on 5 matching bases. V lost 4 bases and J lost 3, with 12 bases in between. In germline, CDR1 is LGHDT, CDR2 YNNKEL (reference sequence). The length of the CDR3 is 14 residues. This CDR3 is CASSRTTVYTEAFF. The CDR3 bases are TGTGCCAGCAGCCGAACGACAGTGTACACTGAAGCTTTCTTT.

As to this clonotype: At one of its ends the junction is not consistent with the germline gene, which may arise from a read error. V and J are TRBV5-1 and TRBJ2-3; TRBD2 aligns across 9 bases. Germline lookup yields CDR1 SGHRS and CDR2 YFSETQ. The CDR3 covers 16 residues. CDR3 protein: CASSLGLAASTDTQSF. Here the CDR3 DNA reads TGCGCCAGCAGCTTGGGACTAGCGGCTAGCACAGATACGCAGTCTTTT.

The chain employs TRBV11-1 and TRBJ2-1; a possible D gene is TRBD2 (6 bases). The V end lost 1 base, the J end lost 4 bases, and 11 bases lay between the germline ends. Germline V gene sequence: CDR1 SGHAT, CDR2 FQDESV (reference sequence). The CDR3 is 15 amino acids. CDR3: CASSLEEGTYNEQFF. The CDR3 DNA follows: TGTGCCAGCAGCTTAGAGGAGGGGACTTACAATGAGCAGTTCTTC.

This clonotype came up many times. CDR3 amino acids: CSAGDLAGGRGPYEQYF. DNA for the CDR3: TGCAGTGCTGGCGATTTAGCGGGAGGGCGAGGCCCCTACGAGCAGTACTTC. The gene calls are TRBV20-1 and TRBJ2-7, with 11 bases identical to TRBD2. CDR3 length: 17 amino acids. Germline CDR1 and CDR2: DFQATT and SNEGSKA (reference sequence). With V trimmed by 5 bases and J by 2 bases, 14 bases remained unmatched.

In its sample, this clonotype was seen many times. This chain joins TRBV5-1 and TRBJ2-7; no clear D. V was clipped by 1 base and J by 7 bases, with 9 bases between them. The CDR3 loop spans 12 amino acids. Germline V gene sequence: CDR1 SGHRS, CDR2 YFSETQ. The CDR3 nucleotides are TGCGCCAGCAGCTTGCAGTCCATGGAGCAGTACTTC. It codes for CASSLQSMEQYF.

This clonotype was detected ten times or more. This chain's CDR3 is CASSAGTLIQYF. DNA of the CDR3: TGCGCCAGCAGCGCCGGGACACTCATTCAGTACTTC. This chain connects TRBV10-2 to TRBJ2-4; a weak D match, TRBD1 (6 bases). This CDR3 spans 12 amino acids. Trimming shortened V by 6 bases and J by 9 bases, and 12 bases separated the two germline ends. Germline CDR1 reads WSHSY; CDR2 reads SAAADI.

Comments on this clonotype: A much larger clone differs from this one at a single base, so this may be a read error. The chain joins TRBV5-1 to TRBJ2-7; TRBD2 aligns across 9 bases. After removal of 0 bases from V and 5 bases from J, the junction contained 15 bases not matched to a gene. This CDR3 has 18 amino acids. From germline, CDR1 is SGHRS and CDR2 YFSETQ. The CDR3 reads CASSLAGGTVAGDHEQYF. CDR3 sequence (DNA): TGCGCCAGCAGCTTGGCTGGGGGGACAGTAGCGGGAGACCACGAGCAGTACTTC.

The chain couples TRBV27 to TRBJ2-7; 8 positions match TRBD2. V dropped 3 bases and J dropped 7; count of bases not matched to a gene: 8. This CDR3 region has 14 residues. Germline lookup yields CDR1 MNHEY and CDR2 SMNVEV (reference sequence). CDR3: CASSLVPGGWEQYF. The CDR3 DNA follows: TGTGCCAGCAGTTTGGTTCCGGGGGGGTGGGAGCAGTACTTC.

On this clonotype: A much larger clone is a single base away; this may be a read error. The CDR3 sequence is CASSYSTLYGDTF. As DNA, the CDR3 is TGTGCCAGCAGTTACTCGACCCTCTATGGCGACACCTTC. The chain combines TRBV6-5 with TRBJ1-2; no firm D call. CDR1 MNHEY and CDR2 SVGAGI come from the germline V gene. The CDR3 sequence is 13 residues long.